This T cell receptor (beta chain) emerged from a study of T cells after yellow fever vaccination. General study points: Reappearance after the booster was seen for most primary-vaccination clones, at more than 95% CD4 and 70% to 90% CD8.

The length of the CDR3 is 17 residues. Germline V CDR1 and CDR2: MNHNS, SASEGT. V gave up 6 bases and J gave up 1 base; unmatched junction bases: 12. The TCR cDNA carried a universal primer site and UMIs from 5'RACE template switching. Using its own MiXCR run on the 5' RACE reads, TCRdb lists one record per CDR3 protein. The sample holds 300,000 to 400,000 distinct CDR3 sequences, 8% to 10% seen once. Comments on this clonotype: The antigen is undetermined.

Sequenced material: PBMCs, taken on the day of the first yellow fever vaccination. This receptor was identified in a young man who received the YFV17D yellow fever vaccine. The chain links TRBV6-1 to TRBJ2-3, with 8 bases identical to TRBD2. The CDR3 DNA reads TGTGCCAGCAGCCCAAGTTGGGCGGGGGGCCGCACAGATACGCAGTATTTT. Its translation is CASSPSWAGGRTDTQYF.